This is a list of T cell receptor beta chains from one sample in a study of T cells in Graves' hyperthyroidism and ophthalmopathy. TCRdb used MiXCR to reprocess the multiplex PCR reads, holding one entry per CDR3 protein. The sample includes roughly 740,000 distinct CDR3 sequences, roughly 15% of them seen just once. The sequenced material came from blood. These receptors originate from a young man with Graves' hyperthyroidism. Each CDR3 is given without its conserved first and last residue. Fields, in order: V gene, CDR3 protein.

TRBV7-2 ASSLSYRWRSGNTIY
TRBV30 AWQTVKVGYT
TRBV20-1 SAKRGWNEQF
TRBV28 ASSRGGPFTDTQY
TRBV7-2 ASSSGTGVGYEQY
TRBV19 ASSDRVISDTQY
TRBV5-1 ASSLGAGGDPYGYT
TRBV29-1 SVVPTGGRETQY
TRBV5-1 ASSPGRGLSSYEQY
TRBV5-6 ASSLMKAGRSLRDYEQY
TRBV2 ASSPSLATDTQY
TRBV6-2/TRBV6-3 ASSSGPGLHETQY
TRBV7-9 ASLGESHATYEQY
TRBV3-1 ASSPGQGKETQY
TRBV7-2 ASSLPKGQKSF
TRBV12-3/TRBV12-4 ASSLTSGPPPYNEQF
TRBV28 ATNPASGETQY
TRBV19 ASSLIHTGPKYYEQY